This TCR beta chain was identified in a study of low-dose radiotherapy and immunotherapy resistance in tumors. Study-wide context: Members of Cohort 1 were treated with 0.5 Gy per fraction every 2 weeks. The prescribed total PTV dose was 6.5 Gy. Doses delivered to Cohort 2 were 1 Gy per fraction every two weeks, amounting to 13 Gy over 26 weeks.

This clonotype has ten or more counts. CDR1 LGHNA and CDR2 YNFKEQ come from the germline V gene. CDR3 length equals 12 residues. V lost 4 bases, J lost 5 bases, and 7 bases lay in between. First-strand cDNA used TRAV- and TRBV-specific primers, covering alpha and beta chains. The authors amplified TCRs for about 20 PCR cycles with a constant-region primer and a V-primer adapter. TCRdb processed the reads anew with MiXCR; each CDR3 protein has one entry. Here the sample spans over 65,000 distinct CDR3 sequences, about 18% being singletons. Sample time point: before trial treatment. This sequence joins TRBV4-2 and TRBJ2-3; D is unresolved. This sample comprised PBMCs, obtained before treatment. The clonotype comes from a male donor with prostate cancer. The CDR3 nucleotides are TGTGCCAGCAGCCCCCAGTTAGATACGCAGTATTTT. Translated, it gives CASSPQLDTQYF.